This T cell receptor beta chain comes out of a study of blood T cell repertoires in COVID-19 (dated by TCRdb to 2018 to 2020). Background for the entire study: Samples from collaborators originated in the United States, Italy and Spain and spanned both the acute and convalescent phases of COVID-19. The prospective study material was composed of cDNA or gDNA derived from T cells, B-cell-depleted T cells, or PBMCs. The dataset comprised deeply sampled blood TCRbeta repertoires from subjects exposed to, actively infected with, or recovered from COVID-19. A freely available public database, intended as a resource for researchers studying the immune response to SARS-CoV-2, is where the repertoires were released. Samples were obtained from the ongoing ImmuneRACE study (first 160 participants) and from 950 to 1,500 subjects provided by 6 global collaborators. Nearly every sample came with metadata listing a de-identified subject ID, COVID-19 status, age in years and sex. Where available, HLA class I and class II types were taken from metadata supplied by the sample provider and were not determined by assay-based typing.

Whole blood was collected in K2EDTA tubes by collaborating institutions according to the institutions' own protocols. For TCRbeta analysis, collaborators shipped samples in one of three forms: frozen whole blood, isolated PBMCs, or DNA extracted from either of those sample types. Overall study results and their limits: Clinical and demographic metadata were provided uncurated, with the amount varying by source and participant.

Note on this clone: Its antigen has not been determined. There are no base qualities to consult, and no much larger clone falls within one base.

TCRbeta CDR3 regions were amplified from genomic DNA using the immunoSEQ Assay, a bias-controlled multiplex PCR. In the authors' own workflow: The number of nucleated cells in each sample was estimated by amplification of reference gene primers within the assay. To quantify the absolute abundance of each unique TCRbeta CDR3 rearrangement, sequence reads were collapsed and filtered. Productive Simpson clonality was computed per sample as the square root of Simpson's diversity index over productive rearrangements. TCRdb re-hosts the immuneACCESS table, in-frame sequences only. Its copies lack some clones; in the studies checked, an unresolved V gene accounts for under half of them, and the cause for the rest is not known. D and trimming come from the DNA, and the V and J calls and clone size come from that table. The sample table contains about 260,000 clones; only one count was recorded for over 75% of them. In total, the top ten clones hold 0.65% to 0.8% of the sample.

Reading the germline V gene gives CDR1 SGDLS and CDR2 YYNGEE. The CDR3 measures 17 amino acids from cysteine to phenylalanine. Only the CDR3 DNA is retained, 51 bases long and in frame from the first base. Compared with germline, V lacks 3 bases and J lacks 9 bases; bases without a gene match: 16. Material: peripheral blood. The chain couples TRBV9 to TRBJ2-1; TRBD2 lines up with 9 middle nucleotides. This TCR derives from a human donor in a cohort sampled during active COVID-19. The nucleotides read TGTGCCAGCAGCGCGGGGATTTCTGGACTAGCGTCAGTTGAGCAGTTCTTC. Its translation reads: CASSAGISGLASVEQFF.